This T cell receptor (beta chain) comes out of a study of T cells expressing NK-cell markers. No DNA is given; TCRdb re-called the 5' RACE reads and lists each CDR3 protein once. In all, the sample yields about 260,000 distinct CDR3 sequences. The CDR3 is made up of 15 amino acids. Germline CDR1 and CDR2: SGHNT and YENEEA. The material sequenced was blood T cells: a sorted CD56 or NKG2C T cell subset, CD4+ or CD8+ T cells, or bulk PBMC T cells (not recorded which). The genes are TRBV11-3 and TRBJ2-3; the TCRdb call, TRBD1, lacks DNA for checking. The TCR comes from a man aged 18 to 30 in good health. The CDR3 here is CASSRGTGGFDTQYF.